This T cell receptor beta chain originates from a study of T cells in tumors after PD-1 blockade. Points from the study as a whole: Most post-therapy expanded exhausted CD8+ clones were new, undetected before treatment.

Assay: immunoSEQ multiplex PCR; the TCRdb copy retains only in-frame clones and omits some. The sample comprises fewer than 15,000 clones, approximately 57% of which are singletons, and 16% rests with the top ten. This clone was counted once. What it binds is not known. Tumor biopsies came from the same primary tumor site before and after PD-1 blockade. Input was about 616 ng to 6,500 ng of genomic DNA from tumor or blood. This clonotype originated in a human donor with basal cell carcinoma. The sample here was tumor tissue, taken before anti-PD-1 treatment.

CDR3 sequence (DNA): TGCGCCAGCAGCTCCCTACCGGTAAACACCGGGGAGCTGTTTTTT. Its protein product is CASSSLPVNTGELFF. The chain joins TRBV5-1 to TRBJ2-2; no clear D. This CDR3 contains 15 residues. Germline values: CDR1 SGHRS, CDR2 YFSETQ. V was shortened by 3 bases and J by 2 bases, with 11 bases between the two germline ends.